This TCR beta chain emerged from a study of early T cells in non-severe SARS-CoV-2 infection. Study-wide points: Sequences matched to VDJdb favored anti-spike CD8 responses, while private and CD4 specificities were missed.

TCRdb used MiXCR to reprocess the 5' RACE reads, holding one entry per CDR3 protein. The repertoire holds 45,000 to 60,000 distinct CDR3 sequences, with more than 7% as singletons. The CDR3 extends over 13 amino acids. Germline CDR1 and CDR2: SGHTA and FQGNSA. Between the trimmed V and J ends, which lost 4 bases and 10 bases, there was a span of 11 bases. As for this clonotype: As yet, its antigen is unknown.

J is TRBJ1-6 and V is TRBV7-2; D is undetermined. The TCR comes from an adult who was a healthcare worker with PCR-confirmed SARS-CoV-2 infection or an uninfected control (not recorded which). Sequencing was carried out using whole blood. The CDR3 bases are TGTGCCAGCAGCTCTTCCCTCAGGTCACCCCTCCACTTT. It codes for CASSSSLRSPLHF.